One and the same sample provided the 26 T cell receptor beta chains below, sequenced in a study of blood T cell repertoires in COVID-19. Only in-frame clones appear in the TCRdb table, and some are missing; sequencing was by immunoSEQ multiplex PCR. The table lists over 100,000 clones, about 91% of them singletons. Sequencing was performed on peripheral blood. All receptors come from a man over 45 with acute or convalescent COVID-19.

The CDR3 bases are TGTGCCAGCAGCTTAGGCCAGGGGACATATGGCTACACCTTC. Its protein is CASSLGQGTYGYTF. This chain links TRBV11-2 with TRBJ1-2; TRBD1 is a possible D gene (6 bases). Trimming cost V 1 base and J 5 bases, with 11 bases left between them. The germline CDR1 and CDR2 sequences are SGHAT and FQNNGV. This CDR3 contains 14 residues.

The chain joins TRBV18 to TRBJ1-2; perhaps TRBD1 as D (5 bases). Trimming took 6 bases from V and 4 from J, leaving 18 bases between them. In germline, CDR1 is KGHSH, CDR2 LQKENI. This CDR3 has 15 amino acids. For the CDR3, the DNA is TGTGCCAGCTCTTCTCCGAGGACATTATTCTATGGCTACACCTTC. It specifies CASSSPRTLFYGYTF.

This sequence joins TRBV9 and TRBJ2-3; 9 nucleotides agree with TRBD2. V shed 0 bases, J shed 3 bases, and the junction held 5 bases outside the gene matches. In germline, CDR1 is SGDLS, CDR2 YYNGEE. The CDR3 length is 16 residues. The CDR3 DNA sequence: TGTGCCAGCAGCGTAGGAGCGGGAGGCAGGACAGATACGCAGTATTTT. Protein product: CASSVGAGGRTDTQYF.

V and J are TRBV2 and TRBJ1-2; 7 nucleotides align to TRBD1. CDR3 length: 13 amino acids. CDR1 is SNHLY, CDR2 FYNNEI, per germline. V trimming: 11 bases; J trimming: 7 bases; junction bases outside the gene matches: 13. CDR3 amino acids: CAGYTGDMGGYTF. The CDR3 region has the DNA TGTGCCGGCTACACAGGGGACATGGGTGGCTACACCTTC.

The rearrangement uses TRBV29-1 and TRBJ1-2; a possible D gene is TRBD1 (5 bases). V was trimmed by 1 base and J by 4 bases, leaving 13 bases between them. CDR1 SQVTM and CDR2 ANQGSEA come from the germline V gene. The CDR3 is 14 amino acids. The DNA of the CDR3 is TGCAGCGTTGAAGGCCAGGGCGTCTTCTATGGCTACACCTTC. This gives the protein CSVEGQGVFYGYTF. The whole variable domain, filled in from reference TRBV29-1 and TRBJ1-2, reads SAVISQKPSRDICQRGTSLTIQCQVDSQVTMMFWYRQQPGQSLTLIATANQGSEATYESGFVIDKFPISRPNLTFSTLTVSNMSPEDSSIYLCSVEGQGVFYGYTFGSGTRLTVV.

The chain links TRBV12-3 or TRBV12-4 to TRBJ1-2; D unclear. The CDR3 sequence is 13 residues long. V lost 6 bases, J lost 7 bases, and 15 bases lay in between. The CDR3 DNA is TGTGCCAGCAGCCTCGAACCTAGGCGTGGCTACACCTTC. Its protein product is CASSLEPRRGYTF.

This chain connects TRBV12-3 or TRBV12-4 to TRBJ1-5; 7 nucleotides agree with TRBD1. Trimming cost V 4 bases and J 6 bases; bases outside gene matches: 3. This CDR3 is 13 amino acids long. The CDR3 bases are TGTGCCAGCAGTTCCTCAGGGGGTCAGCCCCAGCATTTT. Its protein is CASSSSGGQPQHF.

This sequence joins TRBV5-1 and TRBJ1-4, with 12 nucleotides matching TRBD1. The CDR3 covers 16 residues. V shed 2 bases, J shed 7 bases, and the junction held 6 bases outside the gene matches. The germline V gene has CDR1 SGHRS and CDR2 YFSETQ. The CDR3 bases are TGCGCCAGCAGCTTTGGGGGACAGGGGGCAGCTGAAAAACTGTTTTTT. Protein product: CASSFGGQGAAEKLFF.

The chain carries TRBV28 and TRBJ1-4, with D perhaps matching TRBD1 (6 bases). Germline V gene data show CDR1 as MDHEN and CDR2 as SYDVKM. This CDR3 spans 17 amino acids. V shed 2 bases and J shed 4 bases, with 17 bases lying between them. CDR3 sequence: CASSLVGAGDRNEKLFF. As DNA, the CDR3 is TGTGCCAGCAGTTTAGTCGGGGCAGGGGACCGTAATGAAAAACTGTTTTTT. The full variable domain, its missing parts supplied by reference TRBV28 and TRBJ1-4, is DVKVTQSSRYLVKRTGEKVFLECVQDMDHENMFWYRQDPGLGLRLIYFSYDVKMKEKGDIPEGYSVSREKKERFSLILESASTNQTSMYLCASSLVGAGDRNEKLFFGSGTQLSVL.

The chain couples TRBV27 to TRBJ1-2, with D possibly being TRBD1 (5 bases). This CDR3 has 14 amino acids. Germline CDR1 reads MNHEY; CDR2 reads SMNVEV (reference sequence). V lost 5 bases, J lost 5 bases, and 15 bases lay in between. The CDR3 reads CASSPQGGRYGYTF. The DNA of the CDR3 is TGTGCCAGCAGTCCTCAGGGAGGGAGGTATGGCTACACCTTC.

The rearrangement joins TRBV27 to TRBJ1-1, with D unresolved. The CDR3 has 15 amino acids. Trimming removed 3 bases from V and 0 bases from J, with 11 bases in between. Germline V gene sequence: CDR1 MNHEY, CDR2 SMNVEV (reference sequence). The CDR3 DNA follows: TGTGCCAGCAGTTTTAGAGGCGCAATGAACACTGAAGCTTTCTTT. Its protein product is CASSFRGAMNTEAFF.

This clone was observed a single time. The chain combines TRBV7-2 with TRBJ1-2, with TRBD1 matching over 8 bases. Per germline, CDR1 SGHTA and CDR2 FQGNSA. The CDR3 consists of 13 residues. Unmatched junction bases numbered 5, after V lost 3 bases and J lost 8 bases. The CDR3, as DNA: TGTGCCAGCAGCTTGGACAGGGAGCAAGGCTACACCTTC. Protein product: CASSLDREQGYTF.

The chain uses TRBV30 and TRBJ2-2; 9 nucleotides align to TRBD2. CDR3 size: 22 residues. With 4 bases clipped from V and 7 bases from J, the junction kept 31 bases outside the gene matches. CDR1 GTSNPN and CDR2 SVGIG come from the germline V gene (reference sequence). The CDR3 sequence: CAWNKVYFRDRKSGGFHGELFF. In DNA form, the CDR3 reads TGTGCCTGGAATAAGGTTTATTTTAGGGACCGGAAAAGCGGGGGGTTTCACGGGGAGCTGTTTTTT.

The gene calls are TRBV28 and TRBJ1-1; 7 bases agree with TRBD1. CDR1 and CDR2 (germline): MDHEN, SYDVKM. The CDR3 is 15 residues long. Germline trimming cut 5 bases from V and 1 base from J; bases unmatched to any gene: 7. In DNA, the CDR3 is TGTGCCAGCAGTAAATCCGGGACAGCGAACACTGAAGCTTTCTTT. Its translation: CASSKSGTANTEAFF.

The chain recombines TRBV5-1 with TRBJ1-1, with a weak D call TRBD1 (6 bases). This CDR3 has 16 amino acids. The V gene's germline CDR1 is SGHRS and CDR2 YFSETQ. V was cut by 4 bases and J by 0 bases, with 16 bases left in between. The CDR3 region has the DNA TGCGCCAGCAGCCTGGCCCTGGACAGTTTGAACACTGAAGCTTTCTTT. The encoded protein is CASSLALDSLNTEAFF.

The chain employs TRBV5-4 and TRBJ2-3; D ambiguous. The CDR3 has 15 amino acids. Germline V gene data show CDR1 as SGHNT and CDR2 as YYREEE (reference sequence). Trimming removed 1 base at V and 0 bases at J, with 9 bases between. CDR3 region: CASSLFAFSTDTQYF. The DNA for the CDR3 is TGTGCCAGCAGCTTGTTTGCGTTTAGCACAGATACGCAGTATTTT.

The CDR3 DNA reads as TGTGCCAGCAGCCCTAGGACAGAGAGCTACACCTTC. This gives the protein CASSPRTESYTF. The chain employs TRBV12-3 or TRBV12-4 and TRBJ1-2; D might be TRBD1 (6 bases). This CDR3 comprises 12 residues. Deletions cut 6 bases from V and 9 bases from J, with 14 bases between.

The V gene is TRBV10-3, the J gene TRBJ2-5; D might be TRBD1 (5 bases). Trimming removed 2 bases at V and 2 bases at J, with 15 bases between. The CDR3 spans 16 residues. Per the germline V gene, CDR1 is ENHRY and CDR2 is SYGVKD. As DNA, the CDR3 is TGTGCCATCAGTGAGGGCAGGACACCCCAACAAGAGACCCAGTACTTC. It translates to CAISEGRTPQQETQYF.

The gene calls are TRBV12-3 or TRBV12-4 and TRBJ1-5; D is ambiguous. V gave up 6 bases and J gave up 10 bases, with 13 bases separating them. The CDR3 sequence is 12 residues long. The CDR3 bases are TGTGCCAGCAGCCGTTCAACGGGACCCCAGCATTTT. Protein product: CASSRSTGPQHF.

This chain uses TRBV19 with TRBJ1-2; tentatively, D is TRBD1 (6 bases). In germline, CDR1 is LNHDA, CDR2 SQIVND (reference sequence). The CDR3 runs to 13 residues. The V gene lost 7 bases and the J gene lost 7 bases, with 16 bases spanning the gap. The DNA for the CDR3 is TGTGCCAGTACCCCAACAGGGATCGGTGGCTACACCTTC. Translating it yields CASTPTGIGGYTF. The full variable domain, its missing parts supplied by reference TRBV19 and TRBJ1-2, is DGGITQSPKYLFRKEGQNVTLSCEQNLNHDAMYWYRQDPGQGLRLIYYSQIVNDFQKGDIAEGYSVSREKKESFPLTVTSAQKNPTAFYLCASTPTGIGGYTFGSGTRLTVV.

The rearrangement uses TRBV6-4 and TRBJ2-1; 14 bases are a match to TRBD2. The V segment lost 5 bases and the J segment 7 bases; nucleotides outside the gene matches: 4. The CDR3 has 15 amino acids. CDR1 and CDR2 from the germline V gene are MRHNA and SNTAGT. In DNA, the CDR3 is TGTGCCAGCAGTCTCGGACTAGCGGGGGGTAATGAGCAGTTCTTC. This encodes CASSLGLAGGNEQFF.

The rearrangement joins TRBV19 to TRBJ1-2; 9 positions agree with TRBD1. Germline values: CDR1 LNHDA, CDR2 SQIVND (reference sequence). This CDR3 spans 17 amino acids. J gave up 3 bases and V 3 bases, and 11 bases lay outside the gene matches. This chain's CDR3 is CASSMGVGRDRDYGYTF. CDR3 nucleotide sequence: TGTGCCAGTAGTATGGGGGTCGGAAGGGACAGGGACTATGGCTACACCTTC.

V and J are TRBV5-1 and TRBJ1-1, with unresolved D. V lost 3 bases to trimming and J lost 4 bases, with 13 bases between them. CDR3 length equals 14 residues. Germline values: CDR1 SGHRS, CDR2 YFSETQ. CDR3 region: CASSSRPRGTEAFF. In DNA, the CDR3 is TGCGCCAGCAGCTCAAGACCCCGGGGCACTGAAGCTTTCTTT.

This clone appeared once. This chain links TRBV24-1 with TRBJ2-2, with 10 bases fitting TRBD1. With 4 bases clipped from V and 3 bases from J, the junction kept 7 bases outside the gene matches. This CDR3 region has 17 residues. The germline V gene encodes CDR1 KGHDR and CDR2 SFDVKD. The CDR3 region is CATSDPTGGEDTGELFF. The CDR3 nucleotides are TGTGCCACCAGTGACCCGACAGGGGGCGAGGACACCGGGGAGCTGTTTTTT.

This sequence joins TRBV5-6 and TRBJ2-5, with 8 bases lining up with TRBD1. The V gene end was trimmed by 3 bases and the J gene end by 5 bases; junction bases not matched to a gene: 6. CDR3 size: 14 residues. CDR1 is SGHDT, CDR2 YYEEEE, per germline. The DNA for the CDR3 is TGTGCCAGCAGCTCGGGACAGGTTGGGGAGACCCAGTACTTC. It yields the protein CASSSGQVGETQYF.

The chain is built from TRBV16 and TRBJ2-7; 13 bases fit TRBD2. Germline V CDR1 and CDR2: KGHSY, FQNENV. V gave up 4 bases and J gave up 0 bases; unmatched junction bases: 9. This CDR3 spans 18 amino acids. CDR3 residues: CASSPRLAGGPRSYEQYF. The CDR3 nucleotides are TGTGCCAGCAGCCCCCGACTAGCGGGGGGCCCCCGCTCCTACGAGCAGTACTTC.